The 20 T cell receptor beta chains below come from one sample, sequenced in a study of beta chain features in type 1 diabetes. Study-wide results and limits: Shortening of TCRB CDR3s, moderate but significant, appeared in all four CD4+ subsets of Type 1 diabetes patients.

cDNA synthesis used the whole RNA isolate, giving expressed TCRB sequences. Sequencing used immunoSEQ multiplex PCR; TCRdb keeps in-frame clones, though not all of them. The table includes 640,000 or so clones, roughly an eighth detected once. Antigens of these TCRs are unknown. Material for sequencing was naive CD4+ T cells from blood. The receptors were gathered from a man aged 18 to 30 with type 1 diabetes.

The chain employs TRBV4-1 and TRBJ2-7; tentative D call: TRBD1 (6 bases). This CDR3 is built from 17 residues. Trimming left V 1 base short and J 2 bases short, with 18 bases between. The germline V gene encodes CDR1 MGHRA and CDR2 YSYEKL. The CDR3 bases are TGCGCCAGCAGCCAAGGGAGGCTACAGGGTGAAGCCTACGAGCAGTACTTC. Translating it yields CASSQGRLQGEAYEQYF.

This clone turned up a few times. The gene calls are TRBV18 and TRBJ1-2; D gene unclear. There are 14 residues in the CDR3. In germline, CDR1 is KGHSH, CDR2 LQKENI. V was trimmed by 1 base and J by 2 bases, leaving 8 bases between them. The CDR3 protein is CASSPQEPNYGYTF. CDR3 DNA: TGTGCCAGCTCACCACAGGAACCGAACTATGGCTACACCTTC.

V and J are TRBV7-2 and TRBJ1-6, with 8 bases lining up with TRBD1. The V gene's germline CDR1 is SGHTA and CDR2 FQGNSA. Trimming removed 5 bases from V and 5 bases from J; junction bases left unmatched: 5. CDR3 length: 15 amino acids. DNA of the CDR3: TGTGCCAGCAGCCGCCAGGGACAGGATAATTCACCCCTCCACTTT. Residues: CASSRQGQDNSPLHF.

A few counts support this clone. CDR3 residues: CASSPGGGSGQPQHF. The DNA of the CDR3 is TGCGCCAGCAGCCCTGGTGGGGGTAGTGGTCAGCCCCAGCATTTT. The chain employs TRBV5-1 and TRBJ1-5, with a possible D match to TRBD1 (5 bases). Germline V gene lookup returns CDR1 SGHRS and CDR2 YFSETQ. There are 15 residues in the CDR3. V lost 4 bases to trimming and J lost 6 bases, with 17 bases between them.

The CDR3 region has the DNA TGTGCCAGCAGTTTGACAGGGTGGTTTGAAGCTTTCTTT. Its protein product is CASSLTGWFEAFF. This chain connects TRBV6-1 to TRBJ1-1, with 7 positions matching TRBD1. Germline CDR1 reads MNHNS; CDR2 reads SASEGT. The CDR3 is 13 amino acids. V lost 5 bases to trimming and J lost 7 bases; unmatched junction nucleotides: 7.

The CDR3 bases are TGTGCCAGCTCACGGACAGGGGTGAGGACTGAAGCTTTCTTT. Translating it yields CASSRTGVRTEAFF. The chain is built from TRBV18 and TRBJ1-1; TRBD1 aligns across 9 bases. V lost 4 bases to trimming and J lost 5 bases; unmatched junction nucleotides: 5. CDR1 and CDR2 (germline): KGHSH, LQKENI. The CDR3 consists of 14 residues.

This chain links TRBV19 with TRBJ1-2; TRBD1 matches at 7 bases. The V and J ends lost 5 bases and 3 bases, in that order; junction bases with no gene match: 6. The CDR3 is 14 amino acids. CDR1 and CDR2 (germline): LNHDA, SQIVND (reference sequence). The CDR3 sequence is CASSPADRDYGYTF. CDR3 nucleotide sequence: TGTGCCAGTAGTCCCGCCGACAGGGACTATGGCTACACCTTC.

This clone appeared a few times. Here the CDR3 DNA reads TGTGCCAGCAGCTTCCTGGAAAATCAGCCCCAGCATTTT. Protein sequence: CASSFLENQPQHF. The chain recombines TRBV7-2 with TRBJ1-5; D ambiguous. Germline assignment: CDR1 SGHTA and CDR2 FQGNSA. Trimming shortened V by 3 bases and J by 4 bases, and 7 bases separated the two germline ends. The CDR3 runs 13 residues. The full variable domain, with the rest looked up from reference TRBV7-2 and TRBJ1-5, is GAGVSQSPSNKVTEKGKDVELRCDPISGHTALYWYRQSLGQGLEFLIYFQGNSAPDKSGLPSDRFSAERTGGSVSTLTIQRTQQEDSAVYLCASSFLENQPQHFGDGTRLSIL.

The chain recombines TRBV28 with TRBJ1-5, with no clear D. The CDR3 length is 14 residues. The germline CDR1 and CDR2 sequences are MDHEN and SYDVKM. With 5 bases removed from V and 3 bases from J, the gap between germline ends came to 11 bases. This chain's CDR3 is CASSLPRSNQPQHF. CDR3 sequence (DNA): TGTGCCAGCAGTCTCCCTAGGTCCAATCAGCCCCAGCATTTT.

The chain recombines TRBV2 with TRBJ1-1, with TRBD1 matching over 10 bases. CDR3 length: 15 amino acids. V dropped 5 bases and J dropped 5; count of bases not matched to a gene: 8. The germline gives CDR1 SNHLY, CDR2 FYNNEI. The CDR3 sequence: CASSKIPGQGTEAFF. CDR3 nucleotide sequence: TGTGCCAGCAGTAAAATACCGGGACAGGGGACTGAAGCTTTCTTT.

V and J are TRBV4-1 and TRBJ2-5; no clear D gene. CDR1 is MGHRA and CDR2 is YSYEKL in the germline V gene. The CDR3 length is 16 residues. V lost 7 bases, J lost 5 bases, and 23 bases lay in between. This CDR3 reads CASTVHSGQSGETQYF. CDR3 DNA sequence: TGCGCCAGCACCGTCCACTCCGGGCAGAGTGGGGAGACCCAGTACTTC.

This clone was seen more than once but under ten times. The rearrangement uses TRBV14 and TRBJ1-1; TRBD1 agrees at 7 bases. The CDR3 is made up of 14 amino acids. The V and J ends lost 5 bases and 2 bases, in that order; junction bases with no gene match: 5. The germline CDR1 and CDR2 sequences are SGHDN and FVKESK. Here the CDR3 reads CASSIRDRNTEAFF. The CDR3 nucleotides read TGTGCCAGCAGCATCCGGGACAGAAACACTGAAGCTTTCTTT. Supplemented by reference TRBV14 and TRBJ1-1, the full variable domain reads EAGVTQFPSHSVIEKGQTVTLRCDPISGHDNLYWYRRVMGKEIKFLLHFVKESKQDESGMPNNRFLAERTGGTYSTLKVQPAELEDSGVYFCASSIRDRNTEAFFGQGTRLTVV.

In this sample, this clone turned up a few times. Here the CDR3 DNA reads TGTGCCAGCAGCTTAGGAGGAGTGGGGAACACCGGGGAGCTGTTTTTT. This sequence encodes CASSLGGVGNTGELFF. The rearrangement uses TRBV5-4 and TRBJ2-2; D is perhaps TRBD2 (5 bases). The CDR3 is 16 residues long. Germline CDR1 reads SGHNT; CDR2 reads YYREEE (reference sequence). Trimming pared 2 bases from V and 1 base from J, leaving 12 bases between.

V and J are TRBV15 and TRBJ2-1; possible D gene TRBD1, 6 bases. The CDR3 runs to 15 residues. Germline CDR1 LNHNV, CDR2 YYDKDF (reference sequence). Trimming shortened V by 0 bases and J by 4 bases, and 10 bases separated the two germline ends. The CDR3 DNA follows: TGTGCCACCAGCAGAGATCCCGGACAGTACAATGAGCAGTTCTTC. It yields the protein CATSRDPGQYNEQFF.

The rearrangement links TRBV6-5 to TRBJ2-7; D remains ambiguous. In germline, CDR1 is MNHEY, CDR2 SVGAGI. The CDR3 has 14 amino acids. Between the trimmed V and J ends, which lost 6 bases and 0 bases, there was a span of 12 bases. In DNA, the CDR3 is TGTGCCAGCAGGTTTCGGCGGTTCTCCTACGAGCAGTACTTC. Its translation: CASRFRRFSYEQYF.

The sample holds a few counts of this clone. At the DNA level, this CDR3 is encoded by other sequences in the same sample as well. The chain couples TRBV18 to TRBJ2-5; 7 nucleotides align to TRBD1. After removal of 6 bases from V and 2 bases from J, the junction contained 3 bases not matched to a gene. There are 13 residues in the CDR3. In germline, CDR1 is KGHSH, CDR2 LQKENI. The CDR3 nucleotides are TGTGCCAGCTCCCCGACAGGGCAAGAGACCCAGTACTTC. Protein: CASSPTGQETQYF.

This clone was detected a few times. The chain joins TRBV27 to TRBJ2-3; D uncertain. The CDR3 has 15 amino acids. Germline assignment: CDR1 MNHEY and CDR2 SMNVEV (reference sequence). Trimming took 3 bases from V and 0 from J, leaving 10 bases between them. The DNA for the CDR3 is TGTGCCAGCAGTTTTCGCCGTACTAGCACAGATACGCAGTATTTT. Translated: CASSFRRTSTDTQYF.

The V call is TRBV7-9, the J call TRBJ2-7; D gene uncertain. Trimming removed 4 bases at V and 7 bases at J, with 14 bases between. The CDR3 spans 13 residues. Germline CDR1 is SEHNR and CDR2 is FQNEAQ (reference sequence). CDR3 nucleotides: TGTGCCAGCAGCTGGAATCTAGAGGCAGAGCAGTACTTC. Residues: CASSWNLEAEQYF. Supplemented by reference TRBV7-9 and TRBJ2-7, the full variable domain reads DTGVSQNPRHKITKRGQNVTFRCDPISEHNRLYWYRQTLGQGPEFLTYFQNEAQLEKSRLLSDRFSAERPKGSFSTLEIQRTEQGDSAMYLCASSWNLEAEQYFGPGTRLTVT.

The chain has TRBV4-1 and TRBJ1-2; D not certain. The germline CDR1 and CDR2 sequences are MGHRA and YSYEKL. V was clipped by 0 bases and J by 0 bases, with 14 bases between them. The CDR3 has 17 residues. This CDR3 is CASSQDWEGPTNYGYTF. The CDR3, as DNA: TGCGCCAGCAGCCAAGATTGGGAGGGCCCCACTAACTATGGCTACACCTTC.

This clone has more than one count but fewer than ten. The chain couples TRBV7-9 to TRBJ1-5; possibly TRBD1 for D (5 bases). CDR1 is SEHNR, CDR2 FQNEAQ, per germline (reference sequence). V was shortened by 2 bases and J by 6 bases, with 5 bases between the two germline ends. CDR3 length: 12 amino acids. This CDR3 is CASSLQGQPQHF. The DNA for the CDR3 is TGTGCCAGCAGCTTACAGGGTCAGCCCCAGCATTTT.